This TCR beta chain was observed in a study of T cell clonality in common variable immunodeficiency. The V gene end was trimmed by 6 bases and the J gene end by 1 base; junction bases not matched to a gene: 4. This CDR3 has 13 amino acids. Germline assignment: CDR1 DFQATT and CDR2 SNEGSKA (reference sequence). TCRdb keeps only in-frame clones here, not all; method: immunoSEQ multiplex PCR. This sample carries more than 35,000 clones and no singletons, and around 3% goes to the top ten. Ten or more counts support this clone. The missing CDR3 end, 3 residues past where the read stops, is filled in from the germline J gene.

J is TRBJ1-1 and V is TRBV20-1; 8 bases are shared with TRBD1. The TCR originated in a person between 18 and 70 years old in good health. Sequencing input: peripheral blood mononuclear cells. The CDR3 is CSARQGTNTEAFF. CDR3 DNA (partial): TGCAGTGCCCGACAGGGGACGAACACTGAA.